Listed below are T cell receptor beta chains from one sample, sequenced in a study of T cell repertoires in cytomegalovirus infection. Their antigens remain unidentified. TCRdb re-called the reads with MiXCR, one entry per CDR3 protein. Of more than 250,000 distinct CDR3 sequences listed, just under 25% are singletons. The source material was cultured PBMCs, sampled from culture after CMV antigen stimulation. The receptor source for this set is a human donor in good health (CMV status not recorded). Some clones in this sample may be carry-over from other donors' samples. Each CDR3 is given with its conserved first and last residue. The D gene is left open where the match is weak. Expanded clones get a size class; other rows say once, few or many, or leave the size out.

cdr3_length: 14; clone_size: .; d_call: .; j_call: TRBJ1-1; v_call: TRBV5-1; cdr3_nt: TGCGCCAGCAGCTTGGCCTCCACTGACACTGAAGCTTTCTTT; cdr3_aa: CASSLASTDTEAFF
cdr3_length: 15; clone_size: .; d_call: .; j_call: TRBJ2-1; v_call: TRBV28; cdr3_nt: TGTGCCAGCAGTTTACCGGGAGTAGGGTACAATGAGCAGTTCTTC; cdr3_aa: CASSLPGVGYNEQFF
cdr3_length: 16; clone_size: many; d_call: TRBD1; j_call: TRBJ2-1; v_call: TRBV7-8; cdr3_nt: TGTGCCAGCAGAATCAAGGGGGACAGCTTTTACAATGAGCAGTTCTTC; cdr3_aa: CASRIKGDSFYNEQFF
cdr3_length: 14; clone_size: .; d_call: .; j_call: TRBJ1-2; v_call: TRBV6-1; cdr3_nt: TGTGCCAGCAAACTCCGGGACGGGATCTATGGCTACACCTTC; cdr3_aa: CASKLRDGIYGYTF
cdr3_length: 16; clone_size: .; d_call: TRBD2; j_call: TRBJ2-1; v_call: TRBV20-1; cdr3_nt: TGCAGTGCTTCCGGGACTAGCGGGAGTAATAGCAATGAGCAGTTCTTC; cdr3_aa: CSASGTSGSNSNEQFF
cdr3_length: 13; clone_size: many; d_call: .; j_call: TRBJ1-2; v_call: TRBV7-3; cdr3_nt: TGTGCCAGCAGCTTAAGGGGGATGGGTGGCTACACCTTC; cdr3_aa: CASSLRGMGGYTF
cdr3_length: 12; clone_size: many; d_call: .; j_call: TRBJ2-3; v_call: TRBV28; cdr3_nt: TGTGCCACCAACCTTAATCGGGGTACGCAGTATTTT; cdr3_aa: CATNLNRGTQYF
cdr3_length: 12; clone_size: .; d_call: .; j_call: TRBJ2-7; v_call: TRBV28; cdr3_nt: TGTGCCACTTCGGCCAGCTCCTACGAGCAGTACTTC; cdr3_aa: CATSASSYEQYF
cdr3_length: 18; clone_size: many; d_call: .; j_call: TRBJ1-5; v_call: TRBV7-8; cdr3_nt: TGTGCCAGCAGCTCAGGCCGGGGGGGGATGGAGCTTGATCAGCCCCAGCATTTT; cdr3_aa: CASSSGRGGMELDQPQHF
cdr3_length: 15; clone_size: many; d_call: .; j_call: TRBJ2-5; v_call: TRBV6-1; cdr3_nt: TGTGCCAGCAGTGCCTATAGGGGTAACCAAGAGACCCAGTACTTC; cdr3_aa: CASSAYRGNQETQYF
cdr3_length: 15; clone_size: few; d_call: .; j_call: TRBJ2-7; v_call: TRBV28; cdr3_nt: TGTGCCAGCAGTCCCCTTTGGGCAGGGGGGTACGAGCAGTACTTC; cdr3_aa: CASSPLWAGGYEQYF
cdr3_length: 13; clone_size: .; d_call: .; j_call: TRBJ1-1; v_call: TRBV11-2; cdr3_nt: TGTGCCAGCAGCCCCCCCGGCCGAGGGGAAGCTTTCTTT; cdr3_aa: CASSPPGRGEAFF
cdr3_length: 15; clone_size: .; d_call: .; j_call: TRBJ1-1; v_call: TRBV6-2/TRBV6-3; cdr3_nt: TGTGCCAGCAGTTACTCCCCCGGCAGGGATACTGAAGCTTTCTTT; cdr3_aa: CASSYSPGRDTEAFF